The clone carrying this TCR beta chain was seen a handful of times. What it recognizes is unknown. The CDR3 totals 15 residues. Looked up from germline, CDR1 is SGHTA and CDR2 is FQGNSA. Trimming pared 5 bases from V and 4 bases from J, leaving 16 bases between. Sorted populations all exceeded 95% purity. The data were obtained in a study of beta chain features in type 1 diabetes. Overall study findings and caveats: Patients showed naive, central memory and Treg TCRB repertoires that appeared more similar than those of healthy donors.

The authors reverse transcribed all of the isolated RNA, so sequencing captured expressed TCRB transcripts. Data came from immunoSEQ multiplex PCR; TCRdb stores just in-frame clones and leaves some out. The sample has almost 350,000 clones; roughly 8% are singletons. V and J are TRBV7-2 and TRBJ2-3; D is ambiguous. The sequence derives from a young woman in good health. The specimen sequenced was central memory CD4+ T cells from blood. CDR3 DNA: TGTGCCAGCAGCCTGCTAGGCTACAACGCAGATACGCAGTATTTT. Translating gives CASSLLGYNADTQYF. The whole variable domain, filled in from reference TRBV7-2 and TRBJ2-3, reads GAGVSQSPSNKVTEKGKDVELRCDPISGHTALYWYRQSLGQGLEFLIYFQGNSAPDKSGLPSDRFSAERTGGSVSTLTIQRTQQEDSAVYLCASSLLGYNADTQYFGPGTRLTVL.